These 18 T cell receptor beta chains came from one sample sequenced in a study of blood T cell repertoires in COVID-19. TCRdb's table, derived via immunoSEQ multiplex PCR, lists solely in-frame clones and lacks some. This sample carries some 130,000 clones, about 76% of them seen once, and the ten largest clones take 20%. The source material was peripheral blood. These receptors were collected from an elderly man with acute or convalescent COVID-19.

CDR3 coding DNA: TGCGCCAGCAGCATCAGACTAGCGGGGGTAGATACGCAGTATTTT. Encoded protein: CASSIRLAGVDTQYF. The chain employs TRBV5-1 and TRBJ2-3, with 12 bases matching TRBD2. Germline V gene data show CDR1 as SGHRS and CDR2 as YFSETQ. V shed 4 bases, J shed 5 bases, and the junction held 5 bases outside the gene matches. This CDR3 contains 15 residues.

As DNA, the CDR3 is TGTGCCAGCAGCTTAGGTTCGGCGGGGGGCTACACCTTC. Its translation: CASSLGSAGGYTF. The chain employs TRBV7-8 and TRBJ1-2; unclear D gene. CDR1 is SGHVS and CDR2 is FQNEAQ in the germline V gene. This CDR3 is built from 13 residues. Trimming removed 1 base from V and 8 bases from J, with 11 bases in between.

The V gene is TRBV7-2, the J gene TRBJ2-1; the match to TRBD2 covers 10 bases. J lost 2 bases, V lost 7 bases, and 2 bases had no gene match. CDR1 SGHTA and CDR2 FQGNSA come from the germline V gene. CDR3 size: 14 residues. The CDR3 sequence is CASKSGGAYNEQFF. The DNA of the CDR3 is TGTGCCAGCAAAAGCGGGGGGGCCTACAATGAGCAGTTCTTC.

The chain joins TRBV28 to TRBJ1-5; no clear D. Per germline, CDR1 MDHEN and CDR2 SYDVKM. Trimming removed 4 bases from V and 1 base from J, with 8 bases in between. The CDR3 contains 14 residues. Here the CDR3 DNA reads TGTGCCAGCAGTTCCGGGGTGAGCAATCAGCCCCAGCATTTT. This gives the protein CASSSGVSNQPQHF.

This clone occurred a few times. The chain is built from TRBV20-1 and TRBJ1-1; 7 nucleotides match TRBD1. Trimming removed 3 bases from V and 4 bases from J; junction bases left unmatched: 8. The CDR3 runs 14 residues. Germline V gives CDR1 DFQATT, CDR2 SNEGSKA (reference sequence). CDR3 DNA: TGCAGTGCTAGTCCACAGGGGTGGAGCACTGAAGCTTTCTTT. Its translation: CSASPQGWSTEAFF.

The chain links TRBV18 to TRBJ1-1; no definite D call. With 5 bases removed from V and 1 base from J, the gap between germline ends came to 11 bases. CDR1 is KGHSH and CDR2 is LQKENI in the germline V gene. This CDR3 is built from 14 residues. This CDR3 is CASSGGRWNTEAFF. The CDR3 region has the DNA TGTGCCAGCTCAGGAGGACGCTGGAACACTGAAGCTTTCTTT. Full variable domain (missing parts from reference TRBV18 and TRBJ1-1): NAGVMQNPRHLVRRRGQEARLRCSPMKGHSHVYWYRQLPEEGLKFMVYLQKENIIDESGMPKERFSAEFPKEGPSILRIQQVVRGDSAAYFCASSGGRWNTEAFFGQGTRLTVV.

The chain recombines TRBV2 with TRBJ1-2; tentatively, D is TRBD1 (5 bases). Germline V gives CDR1 SNHLY, CDR2 FYNNEI. The CDR3 is 13 residues long. V gave up 4 bases and J gave up 7 bases, with 13 bases separating them. The CDR3: CASSVSRDFGYTF. For the CDR3, the DNA is TGTGCCAGCAGTGTGAGCAGGGACTTTGGCTACACCTTC.

This clone was found once. V gene TRBV27 combines with J gene TRBJ1-5, with TRBD1 matching over 11 bases. There are 15 residues in the CDR3. V lost 5 bases and J lost 4; bases outside the gene matches: 4. In germline, CDR1 is MNHEY, CDR2 SMNVEV (reference sequence). CDR3 region: CASSRGTGGNQPQHF. CDR3 coding DNA: TGTGCCAGCAGTCGGGGGACAGGGGGTAATCAGCCCCAGCATTTT.

The chain links TRBV5-5 to TRBJ2-7; D not resolved. Trimming removed 3 bases at V and 1 base at J, with 11 bases between. CDR3 length: 14 amino acids. Looked up from germline, CDR1 is SGHKS and CDR2 is YYEKEE (reference sequence). The CDR3 DNA is TGTGCCAGCAGCTGGCAGGTGGTTTCCTACGAGCAGTACTTC. Protein: CASSWQVVSYEQYF.

The chain couples TRBV19 to TRBJ1-1, with D unclear. V shed 3 bases and J shed 5 bases, with 10 bases lying between them. From germline, CDR1 is LNHDA and CDR2 SQIVND (reference sequence). This CDR3 region has 13 residues. CDR3 protein: CASSMGSTTEAFF. The DNA for the CDR3 is TGTGCCAGTAGTATGGGCTCAACGACTGAAGCTTTCTTT.

This clone was seen a handful of times. The chain employs TRBV6-5 and TRBJ2-7; 10 positions match TRBD1. CDR1 and CDR2 (germline): MNHEY, SVGAGI. The V and J ends lost 0 bases and 7 bases, in that order; junction bases with no gene match: 3. The CDR3 totals 14 residues. The CDR3 loop is CASSYSRTGGEQYF. CDR3 DNA sequence: TGTGCCAGCAGTTACTCGCGGACAGGGGGGGAGCAGTACTTC.

J is TRBJ2-1 and V is TRBV5-1, with 7 bases aligning to TRBD2. V trimming: 0 bases; J trimming: 8 bases; junction bases outside the gene matches: 2. Germline V gene data show CDR1 as SGHRS and CDR2 as YFSETQ. The CDR3 length is 13 residues. In nucleotides, the CDR3 is TGCGCCAGCAGCTTGGCTGGGAGGGATGAGCAGTTCTTC. It encodes CASSLAGRDEQFF.

This clone has just a few counts. The J gene is TRBJ1-2, the V gene TRBV15; no reliable D call. CDR1 is LNHNV and CDR2 is YYDKDF in the germline V gene (reference sequence). The V end was cut by 2 bases, the J end by 5 bases, with 12 bases between. This CDR3 is 14 amino acids long. The CDR3 DNA reads as TGTGCCACCAGCAGACCCCATCACACATATGGCTACACCTTC. This gives the protein CATSRPHHTYGYTF.

The chain employs TRBV7-6 and TRBJ2-3; the match to TRBD1 covers 7 bases. Trimming cost V 5 bases and J 2 bases; bases outside gene matches: 7. This CDR3 region has 15 residues. Germline assignment: CDR1 SGHVS and CDR2 FNYEAQ. The CDR3 loop is CASSPGGRYTDTQYF. CDR3 bases: TGTGCCAGCAGCCCAGGGGGACGGTACACAGATACGCAGTATTTT. Full variable domain (remainder filled in from reference TRBV7-6 and TRBJ2-3): GAGVSQSPRYKVTKRGQDVALRCDPISGHVSLYWYRQALGQGPEFLTYFNYEAQQDKSGLPNDRFSAERPEGSISTLTIQRTEQRDSAMYRCASSPGGRYTDTQYFGPGTRLTVL.

V gene TRBV5-6 combines with J gene TRBJ1-1, with D hard to call. Germline CDR1 is SGHDT and CDR2 is YYEEEE. This CDR3 is built from 14 residues. V dropped 2 bases and J dropped 6 bases, with 14 bases sitting between them. The CDR3 nucleotides are TGTGCCAGCAGCTTTGGCTGGGCCGGTCCTGAAGCTTTCTTT. Encoded protein: CASSFGWAGPEAFF.

V is TRBV6-6 and J is TRBJ2-2; TRBD1 aligns across 9 bases. Losses at the gene ends were 6 bases for V and 4 bases for J; bases not matched to a gene: 6. CDR1 is MNHNY and CDR2 is SVGAGI in the germline V gene (reference sequence). The CDR3 has 15 amino acids. CDR3 sequence (DNA): TGTGCCAGCAGCCTACAGGGGGCTTCCACCGGGGAGCTGTTTTTT. This translates into CASSLQGASTGELFF.

For this clone: One end of the junction does not line up with germline, which may come from a read error. The genes are TRBV7-7 and TRBJ2-3; 11 bases map to TRBD2. Germline loops: CDR1 SSHAT, CDR2 FNYEAQ (reference sequence). CDR3 size: 16 residues. CDR3 protein: CASSLGSGGVEDTQYF. As DNA, the CDR3 is TGTGCTAGCAGCTTAGGTAGCGGGGGGGTCGAGGATACGCAGTATTTT.

The chain is built from TRBV2 and TRBJ2-3; no firm D call. Trimming removed 7 bases at V and 2 bases at J, with 7 bases between. The germline V gene has CDR1 SNHLY and CDR2 FYNNEI. This CDR3 has 12 residues. The CDR3 region is CASKTDTDTQYF. As DNA, the CDR3 is TGTGCCAGCAAAACAGACACAGATACGCAGTATTTT.